This entry describes one TCR beta chain. This clonotype was observed a few times. The target of this receptor is not known. No much larger clonotype is one base removed from it; base qualities were not supplied. Reading the germline V gene gives CDR1 MNHEY and CDR2 SVGAGI. Clipping removes 5 bases from V and 5 bases from J, with 6 as the unmatched junction base count. The CDR3, from cysteine to phenylalanine, totals 14 residues. This entry keeps only the CDR3 DNA: 42 bases, framed from base 1. The sample belongs to a study of spatial heterogeneity in lung cancer (dated by TCRdb to between 2018 and 2020). With respect to the entire study: Donors were about 70 patients with early-stage, untreated non-small cell lung cancer from the lung TRACERx cohort. Follow-up PBMC samples were sequenced whenever available, with the median time to follow-up being two to three years after resection. More beta-chain than alpha-chain transcripts were consistently detected, likely reflecting higher beta-chain transcript abundance. In the raw uncorrected reads, each unique combination of TCR and UMI appeared on average more than ten times. TCR alpha and beta repertoires were quantitatively compared across multiple tumor regions, matched nontumor lung and blood in non-small cell lung cancer. The study linked features of the TCR repertoire to counts of nonsynonymous mutations, which were determined by whole-exome sequencing of tumor tissue. Both alpha and beta chains were TCR-sequenced in samples taken at surgery, namely 220 tumor regions, around 61 matched nontumor lung samples and 55 to 60 PBMC samples. What the study reported, not specific to this receptor: Additional single-cell paired TCR alpha and beta sequencing was considered necessary to confirm, at a functional level, the hypothesis that regional TCRs recognize regional mutations. Ubiquitous expanded tumor TCRs were detected in blood more often at tumor resection than at routine follow-up. Only around 15 patients were included in comparisons of baseline and follow-up blood repertoires.

Sample time point, as interpreted from the label and publication: blood at routine non-recurrence follow-up after resection. Whole RNA extracted from tumor and nontumor lung tissue, or from cryopreserved PBMC samples, was used for TCR sequencing without cell sorting. A patient was chosen for TCR sequencing only when enough RNA was available from at least two tumor regions. The library was produced with 5' RACE. Sequencing relied on a NextSeq 500. To allow correction of PCR and sequencing errors, the TCR library protocol tagged every TCR cDNA molecule with a unique molecular identifier. The paper's data handling went like this. TCR identification, UMI-based error correction and CDR3 extraction were performed with Decombinator tools. TCRs above a frequency of 2 per 1,000, corresponding to the top 1% of the tumor frequency distribution, were defined as expanded. Renyi diversity was computed with the R vegan package after each repertoire had been subsampled 100 times to 5,000 TCRs. CDR3 similarity networks were built from amino acid triplet string-kernel similarity, with CDR3s being connected when pairwise similarity was above 0.82. Clones were called with MiXCR by TCRdb after fastp trimmed the public reads at Q25, and only in-frame beta chains were retained. For every CDR3 protein sequence, its rows merge into one entry that carries the most common genes and DNA. Clone size and V and J calls follow TCRdb, not the original study. Recorded for this sample are about 120,000 distinct CDR3 sequences; 9.5% to 15% of them occurred a single time. The ten biggest clones cover roughly 15% of the sample.

The rearrangement joined TRBV6-5 to TRBJ2-5, and 9 junction bases match TRBD1. The material sequenced was PBMCs, taken at follow-up. The sequence derives from a male donor with early-stage non-small cell lung cancer. The nucleotide sequence is given as TGTGCCAGCAGTCTACAGGGGGCATGGGAGACCCAGTACTTC. Translation gives CASSLQGAWETQYF.